This T cell receptor beta chain emerged from a study of blood T cell repertoires in COVID-19. Study overall: The United States, Italy and Spain provided the acute and convalescent COVID-19 samples. PBMCs, B-cell-depleted T cells, or T cells provided the cDNA or gDNA that made up the material.

The CDR3 extends over 16 amino acids. J lost 3 bases, V lost 4 bases, and 7 bases had no gene match. Germline V CDR1 and CDR2: SGHDT, YYEEEE. Source study methods: Estimates of nucleated cell counts were drawn from the amplification of reference gene primers. This table comes from immunoSEQ multiplex PCR, and its TCRdb copy is limited to in-frame clones, with some not included. The DNA was the basis for D and trimming; V, J and clone size are from that table. Of about 260,000 clones listed, less than 90% were seen once; the top ten hold just under 2%. The TCR sequence derives from a man aged 25 to 40 with active or convalescent COVID-19. V is TRBV5-6 and J is TRBJ1-6; 7 bases match TRBD1. The sequenced material came from peripheral blood. CDR3 nucleotides: TGTGCCAGCAGCCCAGGACAGGAGCACTATAATTCACCCCTCCACTTT. Amino acid sequence: CASSPGQEHYNSPLHF.